This T cell receptor (beta chain) was captured in a study of blood T cell repertoires in COVID-19. About the research overall: Spain, Italy and the United States supplied samples that represented acute and convalescent COVID-19. T cells, B-cell-depleted T cells, or PBMCs supplied cDNA or gDNA.

This CDR3 comprises 13 residues. V lost 4 bases and J lost 6; bases outside the gene matches: 3. Original handling: Using reference gene primer amplification, nucleated cell counts were estimated. Data came from immunoSEQ multiplex PCR; TCRdb stores just in-frame clones and leaves some out. D and trimming come from the DNA, and the V and J calls and clone size come from that table. Among 22,000 or so clones listed, 85% to 90% were seen once. Sequenced: peripheral blood. This chain links TRBV12-3 or TRBV12-4 with TRBJ1-2; 9 bases fit TRBD1. This TCR derives from an older woman with active COVID-19. This CDR3 is CASSYGTGNGYTF. The CDR3 coding sequence is TGTGCCAGCAGTTACGGGACAGGGAATGGCTACACCTTC.